This T cell receptor beta chain was captured by sequencing in a study of monozygotic twins with cystic fibrosis (dated by TCRdb to the early 2020s). As for the study more broadly: Around 3 micrograms of fragmented DNA went through around 15 PCR cycles to produce barcoded libraries. TCR beta repertoires were compared within and between 16 monozygotic twin pairs with cystic fibrosis so that genetic influence on V and J gene usage could be assessed. Data for three of the twin pairs had been reported previously in another context. On the day blood was drawn, the twins' weight-for-height and FEVPerc (FEV1 disease centile) were ranked against those of the roughly 1,100 cohort participants. Ten female and six male twin pairs, aged roughly 2.0 to 36.4 years (median about 9 years) and mostly children and adolescents, were included in the cohort. General findings and caveats noted by the study authors: Sharing of nucleotide-identical clonotypes was significantly greater within monozygotic CF twin pairs than between unrelated CF individuals (P = 0.000026, Mann-Whitney). Only a small cohort was studied, and no association of shared CDR3 numbers with age, concordance or disease severity was found. In 13 of 16 pairs, V gene usage most closely resembled the co-twin's, and the same held for J usage in 8 of 16 pairs, a pattern suggesting genetic constraints. Simpson clonality was generally low (median 0.0095), which suggests a naive-dominated repertoire, and clonality was higher in the most severely affected patients.

Remarks on this clone: Its specific antigen is unknown. No much larger clone exists at a distance of one base, and base qualities are not known.

V loses 3 bases at its end and J loses 3 bases; junction bases beyond the gene matches: 17. CDR1 and CDR2 (SGHRS, YFSETQ) derive from the germline V gene. Including the terminal cysteine and phenylalanine, the CDR3 comprises 19 residues. Only CDR3 DNA is held: 57 bases, read in frame from base 1. The twin pairs came from the European Cystic Fibrosis Twin and Sibling Study Cohort, which recruited patients from over a hundred CF clinics across 14 European countries. Both zygosity and CFTR genotype were checked in-house, and zygosity was tested with multiplex PCR across nine short tandem repeat loci. Each twin gave a peripheral blood sample, and clinical parameters were documented on that same day of blood sampling. Genomic DNA was isolated from peripheral blood cells with phenol/chloroform and kept in TE buffer at 4 degrees C. Following the manufacturer's instructions, TCR beta CDR3 regions were amplified by multiplex PCR with the immunoSEQ immune profiling system. An Illumina NextSeq system was used to carry out the sequencing. Per the source publication's procedure: The immunoSEQ Analyzer platform handled processing of the sequence data, and clonality was calculated by taking the square root of Simpson's index of productive rearrangements. Similarity in V and J usage was quantified by Jensen-Shannon distance, and CDR3 generation probabilities were calculated with OLGA. The researchers looked up shared CDR3 sequences in the immuneACCESS database (August 2020) and in VDJdb (December 2020). TCRdb obtained this table from immuneACCESS and retained in-frame rearrangements with V and J assigned. These tables miss some clones; where compared with another copy, unresolved V genes account for less than half of the shortfall, and the remainder is unexplained. V and J calls plus clone size are reproduced from that table; the DNA served to infer D and trimming. This sample holds approximately 14,000 clones; 70% to 90% were observed only once. Of the sample, 1% to 1.2% is held by the ten largest clones.

The rearranged segments are TRBV5-1 and TRBJ2-7; 11 middle bases align to TRBD2. What was sequenced was blood. The receptor comes from a boy under 18 with cystic fibrosis. The CDR3 protein is CASSSSGVAGGPIYYEQYF. The nucleotide sequence reads TGCGCCAGCAGCTCGTCCGGGGTAGCGGGAGGGCCTATATACTACGAGCAGTACTTC.